This TCR beta chain was recorded in a study of immune heterogeneity within non-small cell lung tumors. Study-level results: Local T-cell clonality tracked local tumor mutational burden; the correlation was moderate but significant (R roughly 0.37). The study found high-frequency T-cell receptor beta clonotypes largely distinct between individual patients. Identical dominant CDR3 beta clonotypes were found recurring across a patient's tumor sites, along with site-unique high-frequency clones.

This clonotype was observed a few times. Antigen unknown. Using 32 V and 13 J primers, multiplex PCR amplified TCR beta CDR3. TCRdb processed the multiplex PCR reads anew with MiXCR; each CDR3 protein has one entry. The sample records around 10,000 distinct CDR3 sequences, around 30% being singletons. Samples each supplied around 640 ng of bulk tumor genomic DNA as template. Biopsy collection occurred during surgery, with several far-apart biopsies per primary tumor. Patients had untreated, newly diagnosed non-small cell lung cancer and underwent curative surgery. Trimming at V came to 4 bases and at J to 6 bases, leaving 7 bases not matched to a gene. Germline V gene data show CDR1 as SGHRS and CDR2 as YFSETQ. The CDR3 is 14 amino acids.

The sample consisted of lung tumor tissue. This TCR was recovered from a man over 45 with non-small cell lung cancer. V and J are TRBV5-1 and TRBJ1-1, with TRBD1 matching over 9 bases. CDR3 nucleotide sequence: TGCGCCAGCAGCCTGACCGGGACAGGGTCTGAAGCTTTCTTT. Its translation: CASSLTGTGSEAFF.